Detailed here is one T cell receptor beta chain. Assay used: immunoSEQ multiplex PCR; TCRdb lists only in-frame clones, some missing. In the table there are about 190,000 clones, around 80% of which are singletons. The length of the CDR3 is 17 residues. The germline gives CDR1 SGHVS, CDR2 FQNEAQ. Trimming removed 5 bases from V and 0 bases from J; junction bases left unmatched: 6. The data stem from a study of blood T cell repertoires in COVID-19. This TCR was recovered from a man in his fifties or sixties with active or convalescent COVID-19. Input material: peripheral blood. The chain joins TRBV7-8 to TRBJ2-3; 12 bases agree with TRBD2. CDR3 DNA: TGTGCCAGCAGCCGAGCCCTAGCGGGGGGGAGCACAGATACGCAGTATTTT. It specifies CASSRALAGGSTDTQYF. The whole variable domain, remainder taken from reference TRBV7-8 and TRBJ2-3, is GAGVSQSPRYKVAKRGQDVALRCDPISGHVSLFWYQQALGQGPEFLTYFQNEAQLDKSGLPSDRFFAERPEGSVSTLKIQRTQQEDSAVYLCASSRALAGGSTDTQYFGPGTRLTVL.